These T cell receptor beta chains were read from a single sample in a study of neurological immune-mediated disorders. TCRdb called the 5' RACE reads again in MiXCR, with one record for every CDR3 protein. The sample has 50,000 or so distinct CDR3 sequences, about 3.7% seen once. The specimen sequenced was PBMCs. The receptors here all came from a man aged 55 to 70 with multiple sclerosis. Both conserved end residues are part of each CDR3. A D gene is named only where the DNA matches it firmly. Size is stated for part of the rows, as once, few or many counts, or as a class when the clone is expanded.

V,size,D,J,DNA,CDR3
TRBV20-1,many,TRBD2,TRBJ2-3,TGCAGTGCCAACCCGGGAGGGGATACGCAGTATTTT,CSANPGGDTQYF
TRBV20-1,many,-,TRBJ1-1,TGCAGTGCTAAAGACCAGGGGCGGGCTGAAGCTTTCTTT,CSAKDQGRAEAFF
TRBV6-1,many,-,TRBJ2-3,TGTGCCAGCTATCGGGCGGGAAGAGGAGATACGCAGTATTTT,CASYRAGRGDTQYF
TRBV5-1,few,-,TRBJ1-1,TGCGCCAGCAGCTTGGGAGGAGCGAACACTGAAGCTTTCTTT,CASSLGGANTEAFF
TRBV4-2,many,TRBD1,TRBJ2-7,TGTGCCAGCAGCCTCTTCCGGGACAGCTCCTACGAGCAGTACTTC,CASSLFRDSSYEQYF
TRBV12-3/TRBV12-4,many,-,TRBJ1-5,TGTGCCAGCAGTTTATCAGGGATCGGTCAGCCCCAGCATTTT,CASSLSGIGQPQHF
TRBV15,many,-,TRBJ2-7,TGTGCCACCAGCAGTTGGGGGACTTACGAGCAGTACTTC,CATSSWGTYEQYF
TRBV28,many,-,TRBJ1-5,TGTGCCAGCAAAATGGGGGCTGGCAATCAGCCCCAGCATTTT,CASKMGAGNQPQHF
TRBV20-1,many,TRBD1,TRBJ1-3,TGCAGTGCTAGAGGTCAGGGGGCTAGAAACACCATATATTTT,CSARGQGARNTIYF
TRBV6-1,many,-,TRBJ1-1,TGTGCCAGCAGTGTTGTAGTCCAGGCCACTGAAGCTTTCTTT,CASSVVVQATEAFF
TRBV29-1,-,-,TRBJ1-2,TGCAGCGTTGACAGGGAAGGTAACTATGGCTACACCTTC,CSVDREGNYGYTF
TRBV12-3/TRBV12-4,many,TRBD1,TRBJ1-1,TGTGCCAGCAGGCCCGACAGGGACACTGAAGCTTTCTTT,CASRPDRDTEAFF
TRBV20-1,many,-,TRBJ1-1,TGCAGTGCTAGGGCACGAAACACTGAAGCTTTCTTT,CSARARNTEAFF
TRBV5-1,many,-,TRBJ2-7,TGCGCCAGCAGCTTGGTGTCCTTTTACGAGCAGTACTTC,CASSLVSFYEQYF
TRBV5-1,many,-,TRBJ1-1,TGCGCCAGCAGCTTAGCCGGGACTCCGGACACTGAAGCTTTCTTT,CASSLAGTPDTEAFF
TRBV5-1,many,TRBD2,TRBJ2-7,TGCGCCAGCAGCTTGATTAGCGGGAGTTACGAGCAGTACTTC,CASSLISGSYEQYF
TRBV20-1,-,TRBD2,TRBJ2-5,TGCAGTGCGCGGCCGGGACTAGCGTTTTCGGAGACCCAGTACTTC,CSARPGLAFSETQYF